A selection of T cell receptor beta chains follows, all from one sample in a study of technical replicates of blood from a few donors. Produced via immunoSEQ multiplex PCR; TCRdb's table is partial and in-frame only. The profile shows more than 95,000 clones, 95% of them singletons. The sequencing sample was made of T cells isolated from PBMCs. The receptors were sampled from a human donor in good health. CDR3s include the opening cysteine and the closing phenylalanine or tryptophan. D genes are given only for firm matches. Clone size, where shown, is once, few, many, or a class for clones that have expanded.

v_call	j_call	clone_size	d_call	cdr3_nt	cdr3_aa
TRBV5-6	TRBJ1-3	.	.	TGTGCCAGCAGCTTGGAGGGGCCCAACCACTCTGGAAACACCATATATTTT	CASSLEGPNHSGNTIYF
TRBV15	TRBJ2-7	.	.	TGTGCCACCAGAACGGTTTACTCCTACGAGCAGTACTTC	CATRTVYSYEQYF
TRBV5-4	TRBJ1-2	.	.	TGTGCCAGCAGAGTAGCACAGGGTGGCTACACCTTC	CASRVAQGGYTF
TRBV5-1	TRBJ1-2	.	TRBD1	TGCGCCAGCAGCTCGATACAGGGGGCGGATGGCTACACCTTC	CASSSIQGADGYTF
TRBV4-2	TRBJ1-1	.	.	TGTGCCAGCAGCCAAGGAGACACGAACACTGAAGCTTTCTTT	CASSQGDTNTEAFF
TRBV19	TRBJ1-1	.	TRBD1	TGTGCCAGTAGGGTGGACAGGGCTGAAGCTTTCTTT	CASRVDRAEAFF
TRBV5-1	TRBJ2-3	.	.	TGCGCCAGCAGCTTCCAGGGTTCAGATACGCAGTATTTT	CASSFQGSDTQYF
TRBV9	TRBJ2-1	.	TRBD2	TGTGCCAGCAGCGCCGGGACTAGCGGATACAATGAGCAGTTCTTC	CASSAGTSGYNEQFF
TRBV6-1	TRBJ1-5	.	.	TGTGCCAGCACTAGACGACAGGTTAGCAATCAGCCCCAGCATTTT	CASTRRQVSNQPQHF
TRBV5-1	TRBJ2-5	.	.	TGCGCCAGCAGCCTCAGGGTGGAAGAGACCCAGTACTTC	CASSLRVEETQYF
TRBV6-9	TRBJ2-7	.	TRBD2	TGTGCCAGCAGTCATCTTCCCCTTGCCGGACTAGCGGGGGCCTACTACGAGCAGTACTTC	CASSHLPLAGLAGAYYEQYF
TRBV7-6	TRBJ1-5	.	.	TGTGCCAGCAGCGAAACAGGGTACCAGCCCCAGCATTTT	CASSETGYQPQHF
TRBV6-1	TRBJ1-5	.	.	TGTGCCAGCAGAATCACAGGGAATCAGCCCCAGCATTTT	CASRITGNQPQHF
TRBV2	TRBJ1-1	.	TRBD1	TGTGCCAGCAGTCGAGGGACGGGGACAGTCCGGTTCACTGAAGCTTTCTTT	CASSRGTGTVRFTEAFF
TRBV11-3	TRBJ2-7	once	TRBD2	TGTGCCAGCAGCTTAGGACTAGCCCACGAGCAGTACTTC	CASSLGLAHEQYF
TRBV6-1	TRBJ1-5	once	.	TGTGCCAGCAGTGAAGCCGCAGGGGTGAATCAGCCCCAGCATTTT	CASSEAAGVNQPQHF
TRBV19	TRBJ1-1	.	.	TGTGCCAGTGGGCGAGAAGCAGCTTTCTTT	CASGREAAFF
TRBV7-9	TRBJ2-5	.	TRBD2	TGTGCCAGCAGCTTACCCAGCGGGGAGTCTGGGGAGACCCAGTACTTC	CASSLPSGESGETQYF
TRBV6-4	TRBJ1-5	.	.	TGTGCCAGCAGTGAGACAGAGTTAGGCAATCAGCCCCAGCATTTT	CASSETELGNQPQHF
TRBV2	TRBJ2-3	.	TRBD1	TGTGCCAGCAAAGAAGAAGGGGGCGCTGGGACAGATACGCAGTATTTT	CASKEEGGAGTDTQYF
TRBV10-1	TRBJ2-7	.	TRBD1	TGCGCCAGCAGTGAGTTCACCTCCGGGACAGGGGCTGACGAGCAGTACTTC	CASSEFTSGTGADEQYF
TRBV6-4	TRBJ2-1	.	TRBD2	TGTGCCAGCCGTTGGCCGGGACTAGATTACAATGAGCAGTTCTTC	CASRWPGLDYNEQFF
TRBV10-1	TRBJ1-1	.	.	TGCGCCAGCAGTGGCCGGGGGGTTGAAGCTTTCTTT	CASSGRGVEAFF
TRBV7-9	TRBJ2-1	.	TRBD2	TGTGCCAGCAGCCCGGTTAGCGGGAGGGCTGGCAATGAGCAGTTCTTC	CASSPVSGRAGNEQFF
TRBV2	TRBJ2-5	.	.	TGTGCCAGCAGTGAAAGGGGGGACAGAAAAGAGACCCAGTACTTC	CASSERGDRKETQYF
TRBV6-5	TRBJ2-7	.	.	TGTGCCAGCAGTTACTTGAGCTCCTACGAGCAGTACTTC	CASSYLSSYEQYF
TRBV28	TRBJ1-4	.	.	TGTGCCAGCAGTTTCCGAGTCGGGACTCCCGCAACTAATGAAAAACTGTTTTTT	CASSFRVGTPATNEKLFF
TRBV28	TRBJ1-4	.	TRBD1	TGTGCCAGCATCTCGCGGACAGGGGATGGAGAAAAACTGTTTTTT	CASISRTGDGEKLFF
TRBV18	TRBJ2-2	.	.	TGTGCCAGCTCACCAGCTGGGAGGACGAGTGGCCGGGAGCTGTTTTTT	CASSPAGRTSGRELFF
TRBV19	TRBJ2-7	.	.	TGTGCCAGTAGTATGGGCAGATCGAGCTCCTACGAGCAGTACTTC	CASSMGRSSSYEQYF
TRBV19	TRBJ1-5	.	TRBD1	TGTGCCAGTAGTCCGGGTCGGACAGGGTTGAGTCAGCCCCAGCATTTT	CASSPGRTGLSQPQHF
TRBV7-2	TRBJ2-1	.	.	TGTGCCAGCAGCGGATACCTGGACAGCTATGAGCAGTTCTTC	CASSGYLDSYEQFF
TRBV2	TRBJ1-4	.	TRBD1	TGTGCCAGCATGCGGGACAGGGGATTTGGAAAACTGTTTTTT	CASMRDRGFGKLFF
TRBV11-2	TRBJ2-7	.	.	TGTGCCAGCAGCTGGGTGGGAGACGAGCAGTACTTC	CASSWVGDEQYF
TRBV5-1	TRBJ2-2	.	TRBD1	TGCGCCAGCAGCTGGTGGGGCGGACAGGGGGCTCAGACCGGGGAGCTGTTTTTT	CASSWWGGQGAQTGELFF
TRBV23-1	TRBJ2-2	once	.	TGCGCCAGCAGTCAACCAGACACAAACACCGGGGAGCTGTTTTTT	CASSQPDTNTGELFF
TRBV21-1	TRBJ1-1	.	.	TGTGCCAGCAGCAAATGGGCTCGACAGAACACTGAAGCTTTCTTT	CASSKWARQNTEAFF
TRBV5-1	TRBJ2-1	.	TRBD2	TGCGCCAGCAGCTTGTCGGGGGGGGACAATGAGCAGTTCTTC	CASSLSGGDNEQFF
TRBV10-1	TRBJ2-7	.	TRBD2	TGCGCCAGCAGTGAGCGGGGTAGCGGGAAGCAGTACTTC	CASSERGSGKQYF
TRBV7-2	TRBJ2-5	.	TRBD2	TGTGCCAGCAGCCTTCAGGGACTAGCGGGAGGAGAGACCCAGTACTTC	CASSLQGLAGGETQYF
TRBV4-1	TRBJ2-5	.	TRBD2	TGCGCCAGCAAAGCGGGGTGGGCCCCCGGGGAGACCCAGTACTTC	CASKAGWAPGETQYF
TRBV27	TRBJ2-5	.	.	TGTGCCAGCAGCCAAGACCGGGTTCGAGAGACCCAGTACTTC	CASSQDRVRETQYF